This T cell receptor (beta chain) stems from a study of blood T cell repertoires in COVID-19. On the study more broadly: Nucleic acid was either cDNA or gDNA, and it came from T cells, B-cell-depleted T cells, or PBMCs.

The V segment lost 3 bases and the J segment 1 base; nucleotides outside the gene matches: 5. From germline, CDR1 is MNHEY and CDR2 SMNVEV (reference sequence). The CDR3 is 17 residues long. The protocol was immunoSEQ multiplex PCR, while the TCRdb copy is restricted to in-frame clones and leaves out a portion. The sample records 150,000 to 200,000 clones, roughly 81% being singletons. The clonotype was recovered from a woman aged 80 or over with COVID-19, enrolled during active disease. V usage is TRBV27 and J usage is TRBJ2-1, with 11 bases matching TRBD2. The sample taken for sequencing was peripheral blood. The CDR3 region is CASSFSRLAGSYNEQFF. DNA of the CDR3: TGTGCCAGCAGTTTCTCTAGACTAGCGGGGTCCTACAATGAGCAGTTCTTC.